The clone carrying this T cell receptor beta chain turned up a few times. MiXCR was run by TCRdb on the PCR reads, yielding one entry per CDR3 protein. Altogether 9,000 to 13,000 distinct CDR3 sequences are present, about 34% being singletons, with the ten largest covering approximately 5.6%. Germline-derived CDR1 and CDR2 are SGHTA and FQGNSA. V shed 4 bases and J shed 2 bases, with 9 bases lying between them. This CDR3 spans 15 amino acids. This record comes from a study of regulatory and conventional T cells in breast cancer. This sequence originates from a male donor in good health. The chain links TRBV7-2 to TRBJ1-6, with unresolved D. The source material was conventional T cells from blood. The CDR3 DNA reads TGTGCCAGCAGCTCCACCGGGGCCTATAATTCACCCCTCCACTTT. Residues: CASSSTGAYNSPLHF.